The entry below gives a single TCR beta chain sequence along with its context. Its antigen is currently unknown. The ends were cut back, 0 bases at V and 3 bases at J, with 13 bases in the middle. CDR3 length: 15 residues. Germline V lookup: CDR1 SGHRS, CDR2 YFSETQ. Sequencing was performed with immunoSEQ multiplex PCR; in TCRdb, only in-frame clones are kept and a portion is missing. There are about 120,000 clones in the sample; around 85% occur only once, and 1.6% lies in the top ten. The source of the sample is a study of T cell responses to AZD1222 COVID-19 vaccine. Turning to the study itself: Whether given at about 4 or about 12 weeks, second doses were pooled.

Study-wide results and limits: Repertoire sampling was restricted to post-peak T cell response timepoints. Donors were largely white British and mainly female; clonal diversity was possibly underestimated. Baseline seropositivity characterized only 5 to 7 AZD1222 recipients.

The receptor comes from an adult in good health. The V and J genes are TRBV5-1 and TRBJ2-7; D call uncertain. The source material was peripheral blood, sampled on day 0 of AZD1222 vaccination. This CDR3 reads CASSLAVGRDYEQYF. CDR3 sequence (DNA): TGCGCCAGCAGCTTGGCTGTGGGCCGAGACTACGAGCAGTACTTC. The full variable domain, rest sourced from reference TRBV5-1 and TRBJ2-7, is KAGVTQTPRYLIKTRGQQVTLSCSPISGHRSVSWYQQTPGQGLQFLFEYFSETQRNKGNFPGRFSGRQFSNSRSEMNVSTLELGDSALYLCASSLAVGRDYEQYFGPGTRLTVT.